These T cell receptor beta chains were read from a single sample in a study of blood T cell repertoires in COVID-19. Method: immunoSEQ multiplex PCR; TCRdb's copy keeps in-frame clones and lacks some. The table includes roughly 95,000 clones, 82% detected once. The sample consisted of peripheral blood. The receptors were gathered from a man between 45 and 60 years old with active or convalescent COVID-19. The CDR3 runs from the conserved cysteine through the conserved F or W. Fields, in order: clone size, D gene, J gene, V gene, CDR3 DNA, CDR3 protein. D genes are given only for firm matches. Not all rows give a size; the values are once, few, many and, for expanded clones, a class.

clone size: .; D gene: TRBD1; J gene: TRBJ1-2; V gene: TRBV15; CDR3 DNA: TGTGCCACCAGCAGAGATAGGGACAGGGACTATGGCTACACCTTC; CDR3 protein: CATSRDRDRDYGYTF
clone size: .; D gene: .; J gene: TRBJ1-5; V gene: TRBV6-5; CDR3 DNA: TGTGCCAGCCGGAGGGGAGTTGATCAGCCCCAGCATTTT; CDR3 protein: CASRRGVDQPQHF
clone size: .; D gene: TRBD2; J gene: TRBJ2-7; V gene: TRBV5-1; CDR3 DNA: TGCGCCAGCAGCTTGAGGGAAGCGGGGGGCTCCCTCGAGCAGTACTTC; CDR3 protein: CASSLREAGGSLEQYF
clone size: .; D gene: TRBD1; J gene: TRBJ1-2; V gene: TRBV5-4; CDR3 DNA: TGTGCCAGCAGCTTGGTGGACAGGGCTGGCTACACCTTC; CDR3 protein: CASSLVDRAGYTF
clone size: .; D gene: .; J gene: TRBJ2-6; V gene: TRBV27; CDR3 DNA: TGTGCCAGCAGGTTGGGAGTTGGGGCCAACGTCCTGACTTTC; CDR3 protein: CASRLGVGANVLTF
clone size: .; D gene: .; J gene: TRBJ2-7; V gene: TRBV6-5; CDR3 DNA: TGTGCCAGCCAAGGGACTGCCGCCAACGAGCAGTACTTC; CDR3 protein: CASQGTAANEQYF
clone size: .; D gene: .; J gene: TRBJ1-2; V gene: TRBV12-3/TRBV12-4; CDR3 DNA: TGTGCCAGCAGCGCGGAGCAGCTCTATGGCTACACCTTC; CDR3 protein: CASSAEQLYGYTF
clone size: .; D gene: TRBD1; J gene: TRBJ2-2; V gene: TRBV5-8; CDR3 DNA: TGTGCCAGCAGCTCCACGACAGGGGCCCTCGGGGAGCTGTTTTTT; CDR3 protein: CASSSTTGALGELFF
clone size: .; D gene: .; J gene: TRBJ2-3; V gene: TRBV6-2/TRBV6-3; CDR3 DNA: TGTGCCAGCAGTTTTCCCTCTAACGCAGATACGCAGTATTTT; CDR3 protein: CASSFPSNADTQYF
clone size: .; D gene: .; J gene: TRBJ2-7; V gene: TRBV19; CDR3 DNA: TGTGCCAGTAGTGAACAGGTCGGGGAGCAGTACTTC; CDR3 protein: CASSEQVGEQYF
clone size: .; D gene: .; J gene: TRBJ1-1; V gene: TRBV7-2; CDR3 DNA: TGTGCCAGCAGCTTAGCGAGGGAAATGAACACTGAAGCTTTCTTT; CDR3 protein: CASSLAREMNTEAFF
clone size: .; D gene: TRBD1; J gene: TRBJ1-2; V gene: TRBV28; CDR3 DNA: TGTGCCAGCAGTTTCTACAGGGGGGATGGCTACACCTTC; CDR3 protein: CASSFYRGDGYTF
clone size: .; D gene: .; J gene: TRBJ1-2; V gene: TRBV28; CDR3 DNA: TGTGCCAGCACCCCGGAGGGTAGCCCCAACTATGGCTACACCTTC; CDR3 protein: CASTPEGSPNYGYTF
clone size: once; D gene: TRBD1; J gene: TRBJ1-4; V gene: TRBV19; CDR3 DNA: TGTGCCAGTACCTCCCATACAGGGGGCCGTAATGAAAAACTGTTTTTT; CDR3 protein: CASTSHTGGRNEKLFF
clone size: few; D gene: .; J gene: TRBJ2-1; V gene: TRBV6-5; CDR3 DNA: TGTGCCAGCAGGTACGGACTTAGCAACAATGAGCAGTTCTTC; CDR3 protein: CASRYGLSNNEQFF
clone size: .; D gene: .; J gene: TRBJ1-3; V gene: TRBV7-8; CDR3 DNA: TGTGCCAGCAGCCTGGGCGGGTTTTCTGGAAACACCATATATTTT; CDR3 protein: CASSLGGFSGNTIYF
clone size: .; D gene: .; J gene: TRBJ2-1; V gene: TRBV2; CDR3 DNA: TGTGCCAGCAGTCCCGGGGGCTCCTACAATGAGCAGTTCTTC; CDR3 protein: CASSPGGSYNEQFF
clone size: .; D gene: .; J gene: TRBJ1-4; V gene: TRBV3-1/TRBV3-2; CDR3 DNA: TGTGCCAGCAGCATGACGGACATTAGTGGGGAAAAACTGTTTTTT; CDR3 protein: CASSMTDISGEKLFF
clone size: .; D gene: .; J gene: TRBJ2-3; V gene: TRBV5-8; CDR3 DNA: TGTGCCAGTCCCTCCTGGGGAGCCCCAACGGGCACAGATACGCAGTATTTT; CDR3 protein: CASPSWGAPTGTDTQYF
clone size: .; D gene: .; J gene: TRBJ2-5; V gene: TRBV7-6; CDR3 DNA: TGTGCCAGCAGCTCAAATTCCCCGGGATTAGGAGAGACCCAGTACTTC; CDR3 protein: CASSSNSPGLGETQYF
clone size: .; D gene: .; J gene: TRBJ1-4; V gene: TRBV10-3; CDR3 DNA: TGTGCCATCAGTGAAGGCAGGGGTAATGAAAAACTGTTTTTT; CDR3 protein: CAISEGRGNEKLFF
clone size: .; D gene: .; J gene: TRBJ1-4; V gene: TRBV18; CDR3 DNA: TGTGCCAGCTCACGTTCGCGGACTAATGAAAAACTGTTTTTT; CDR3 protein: CASSRSRTNEKLFF
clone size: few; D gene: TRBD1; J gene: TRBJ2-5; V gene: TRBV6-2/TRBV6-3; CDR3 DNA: TGTGCCAGCAGTGCCCGGGACAGGGGGCGCCGAGAGACCCAGTACTTC; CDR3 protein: CASSARDRGRRETQYF
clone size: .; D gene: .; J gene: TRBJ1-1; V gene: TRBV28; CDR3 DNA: TGTGCCAGCAGTTCCAGAGAGGGAGGCGGCAACACTGAAGCTTTCTTT; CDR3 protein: CASSSREGGGNTEAFF
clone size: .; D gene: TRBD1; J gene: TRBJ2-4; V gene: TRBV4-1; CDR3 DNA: TGCGCCAGCAGCCAGACAGGGACGGACATTCAGTACTTC; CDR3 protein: CASSQTGTDIQYF
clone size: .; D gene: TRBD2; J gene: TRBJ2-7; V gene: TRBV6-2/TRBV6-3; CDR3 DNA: TGTGCCAGCAGTGAGGGACTAGCGGGGTTTTACGAGCAGTACTTC; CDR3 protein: CASSEGLAGFYEQYF
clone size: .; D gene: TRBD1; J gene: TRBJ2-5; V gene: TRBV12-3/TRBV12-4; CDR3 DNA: TGTGCCAGCAGCTCGGGACAGCAAGAGACCCAGTACTTC; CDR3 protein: CASSSGQQETQYF
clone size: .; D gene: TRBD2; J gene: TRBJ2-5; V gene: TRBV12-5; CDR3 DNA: TGTGCTAGTGGCTCGGGGGGGCCGGGGACCCAGTACTTC; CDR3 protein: CASGSGGPGTQYF